The subject of this entry is one T cell receptor beta chain. The source of the sample is a study of cytomegalovirus exposure and HLA in healthy donors. Donors had nominal health at sampling but likely had unrecorded immune exposures. This CDR3 contains 14 residues. V was clipped by 5 bases and J by 8 bases; unmatched bases: 5. Germline V gene sequence: CDR1 SNHLY, CDR2 FYNNEI. Amplification used 60 Vbeta primers and 13 Jbeta primers. The method was immunoSEQ multiplex PCR; TCRdb's version includes in-frame clones alone and lacks a portion of them. The data contain roughly 130,000 clones, 74% of them seen just once; the ten biggest clones take up nearly 6%.

The chain combines TRBV2 with TRBJ1-3; 11 bases map to TRBD1. The receptor comes from a woman in her fifties or sixties in good health and CMV-seropositive. The sequenced material came from PBMCs. The DNA for the CDR3 is TGTGCCAGCAGTAGGGACAGGGGGTTGGACACCATATATTTT. As protein: CASSRDRGLDTIYF.